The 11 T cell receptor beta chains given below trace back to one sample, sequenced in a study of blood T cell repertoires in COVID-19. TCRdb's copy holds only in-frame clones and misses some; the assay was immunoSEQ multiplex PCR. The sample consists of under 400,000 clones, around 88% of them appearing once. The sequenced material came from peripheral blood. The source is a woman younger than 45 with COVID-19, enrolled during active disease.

DNA of the CDR3: TGTGCCAGCAGCTCCCACAGTGGTGAGCAGTTCTTC. Encoded protein: CASSSHSGEQFF. V usage is TRBV11-2 and J usage is TRBJ2-1; no reliable D call. CDR1 SGHAT and CDR2 FQNNGV come from the germline V gene. Between the trimmed V and J ends, which lost 4 bases and 9 bases, there was a span of 10 bases. This CDR3 region has 12 residues.

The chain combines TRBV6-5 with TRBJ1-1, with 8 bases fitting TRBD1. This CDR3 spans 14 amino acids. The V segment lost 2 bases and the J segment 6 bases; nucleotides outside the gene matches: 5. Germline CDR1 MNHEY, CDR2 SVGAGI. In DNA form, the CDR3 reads TGTGCCAGCAGTTACGCACAGGGGGTTTCTGAAGCTTTCTTT. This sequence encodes CASSYAQGVSEAFF.

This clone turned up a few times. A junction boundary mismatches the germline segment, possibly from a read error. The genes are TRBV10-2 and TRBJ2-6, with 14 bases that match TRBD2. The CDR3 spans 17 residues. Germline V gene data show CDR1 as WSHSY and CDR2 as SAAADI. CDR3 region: CARSGGTSGGGANVLTF. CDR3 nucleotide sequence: TGCGCCCGCAGTGGGGGGACTAGCGGGGGTGGGGCCAACGTCCTGACTTTC.

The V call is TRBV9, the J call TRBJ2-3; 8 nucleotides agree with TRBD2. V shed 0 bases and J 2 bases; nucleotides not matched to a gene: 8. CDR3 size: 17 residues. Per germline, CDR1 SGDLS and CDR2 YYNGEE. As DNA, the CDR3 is TGTGCCAGCAGCGTAGGACGGGGAGCGGGGGACACAGATACGCAGTATTTT. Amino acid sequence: CASSVGRGAGDTDTQYF.

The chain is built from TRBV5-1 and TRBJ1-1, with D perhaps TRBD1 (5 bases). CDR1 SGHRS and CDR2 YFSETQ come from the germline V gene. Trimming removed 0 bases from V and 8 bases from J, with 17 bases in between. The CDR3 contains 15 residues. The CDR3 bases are TGCGCCAGCAGCTTGGCCCCTAGGGGAAGGGAAGAAGCTTTCTTT. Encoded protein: CASSLAPRGREEAFF.

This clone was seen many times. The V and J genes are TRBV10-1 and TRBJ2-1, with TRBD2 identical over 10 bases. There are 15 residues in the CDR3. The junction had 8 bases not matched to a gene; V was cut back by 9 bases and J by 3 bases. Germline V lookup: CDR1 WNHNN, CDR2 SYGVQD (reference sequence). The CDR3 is CASLMTSGRYNEQFF. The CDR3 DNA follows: TGCGCCAGTTTGATGACTAGCGGGCGCTACAATGAGCAGTTCTTC.

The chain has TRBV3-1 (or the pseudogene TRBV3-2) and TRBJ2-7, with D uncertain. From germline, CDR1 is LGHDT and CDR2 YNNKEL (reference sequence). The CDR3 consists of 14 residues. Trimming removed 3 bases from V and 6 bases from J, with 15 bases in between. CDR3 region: CASSQSGFGSEQYF. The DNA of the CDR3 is TGTGCCAGCAGCCAGTCCGGGTTCGGCAGCGAGCAGTACTTC.

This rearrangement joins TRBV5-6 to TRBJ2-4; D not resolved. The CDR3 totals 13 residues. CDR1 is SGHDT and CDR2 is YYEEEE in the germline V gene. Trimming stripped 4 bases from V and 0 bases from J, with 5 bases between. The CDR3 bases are TGTGCCAGCAGCCAGATAGCCAAAAACATTCAGTACTTC. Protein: CASSQIAKNIQYF.

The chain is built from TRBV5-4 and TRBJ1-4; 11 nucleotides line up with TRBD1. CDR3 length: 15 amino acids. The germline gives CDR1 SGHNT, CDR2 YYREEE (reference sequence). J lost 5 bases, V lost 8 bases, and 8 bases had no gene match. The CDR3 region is CASWDRGGNNEKLFF. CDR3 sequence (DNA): TGTGCCAGTTGGGACAGGGGGGGAAACAATGAAAAACTGTTTTTT.

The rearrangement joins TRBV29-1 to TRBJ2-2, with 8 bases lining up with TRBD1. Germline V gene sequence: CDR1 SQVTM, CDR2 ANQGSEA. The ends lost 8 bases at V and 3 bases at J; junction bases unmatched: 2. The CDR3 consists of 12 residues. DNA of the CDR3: TGCAGCACGACAGGGGACACCGGGGAGCTGTTTTTT. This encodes CSTTGDTGELFF.

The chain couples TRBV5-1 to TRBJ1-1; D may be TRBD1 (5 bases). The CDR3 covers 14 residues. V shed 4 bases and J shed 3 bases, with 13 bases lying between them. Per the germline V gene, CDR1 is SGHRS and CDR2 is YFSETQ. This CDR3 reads CASSVRGGDTEAFF. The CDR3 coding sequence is TGCGCCAGCAGCGTAAGGGGCGGGGACACTGAAGCTTTCTTT. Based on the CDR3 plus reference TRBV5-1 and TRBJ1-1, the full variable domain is KAGVTQTPRYLIKTRGQQVTLSCSPISGHRSVSWYQQTPGQGLQFLFEYFSETQRNKGNFPGRFSGRQFSNSRSEMNVSTLELGDSALYLCASSVRGGDTEAFFGQGTRLTVV.